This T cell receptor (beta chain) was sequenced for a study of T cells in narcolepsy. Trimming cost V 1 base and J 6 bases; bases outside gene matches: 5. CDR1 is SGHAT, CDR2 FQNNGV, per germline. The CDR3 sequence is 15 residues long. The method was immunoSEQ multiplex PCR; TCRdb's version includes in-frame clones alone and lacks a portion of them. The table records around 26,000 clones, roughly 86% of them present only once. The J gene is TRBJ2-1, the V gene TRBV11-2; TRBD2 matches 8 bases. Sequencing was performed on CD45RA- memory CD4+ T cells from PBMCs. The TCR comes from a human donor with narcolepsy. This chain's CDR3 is CASSLAGRASNEQFF. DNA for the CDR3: TGTGCCAGCAGCTTAGCCGGGAGGGCCTCCAATGAGCAGTTCTTC.